This T cell receptor (beta chain) derives from a study of T cells in Graves' hyperthyroidism and ophthalmopathy. In regard to this clonotype: The antigen is not known.

When ophthalmopathy did not progress within 18 months, Graves' hyperthyroidism was considered stable. From RNA transcripts, TCR beta CDR3 regions were amplified. HTBI primers were used for first-round RT-PCR of the TCR CDR3. In TCRdb, the multiplex PCR reads were re-called with MiXCR into one record per CDR3 protein. The table shows approximately 590,000 distinct CDR3 sequences, with roughly 50% occurring only once. Overall study results and limits: Most thyroid clonotypes expanded above 0.001 appeared in blood too.

This CDR3 has 16 amino acids. The V gene's germline CDR1 is SGHNT and CDR2 YENEEA. V gave up 4 bases and J gave up 2 bases; unmatched junction bases: 7. This clonotype was obtained from a woman between 18 and 30 years old with Graves' hyperthyroidism. Sequencing input: peripheral blood or thyroid tissue (not recorded which). The chain recombines TRBV11-3 with TRBJ1-4; 7 nucleotides line up with TRBD1. CDR3 coding DNA: TGTGCCAGCAGCTGGGGGGACAGCTCCACTAATGAAAAACTGTTTTTT. This gives the protein CASSWGDSSTNEKLFF.